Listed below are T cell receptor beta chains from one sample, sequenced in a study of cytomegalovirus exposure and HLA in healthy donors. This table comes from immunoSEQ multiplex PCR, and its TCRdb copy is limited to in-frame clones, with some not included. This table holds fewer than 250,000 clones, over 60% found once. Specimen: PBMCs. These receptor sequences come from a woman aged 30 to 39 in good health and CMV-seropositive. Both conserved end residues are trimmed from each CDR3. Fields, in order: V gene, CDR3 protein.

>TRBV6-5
ASTVGLASDEQF
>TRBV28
ASKSLYGYT
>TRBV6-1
ASSALGGDSSSGANVLT
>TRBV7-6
ASSLYGFQGAGQPQH
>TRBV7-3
ASSLHRETNYGYT
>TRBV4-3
ASSQGVGDNEQF
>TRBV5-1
ASSLSHTSGGSPLH
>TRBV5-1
ASRRDYNTDTQY
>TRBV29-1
SDLTGNYGYT
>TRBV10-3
AISATAGQDTQY
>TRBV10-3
AIQGGETYEQY
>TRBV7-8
ASSFPSGGQETQY
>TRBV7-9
ASSLIPQERDYGYT
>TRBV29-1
SAMNEKLF
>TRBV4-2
ASSPITGSYNSPLH
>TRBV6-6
ASKQGSGLAF
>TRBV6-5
ASSSPMYEQY
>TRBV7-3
ASSLGRGGSTDTQY
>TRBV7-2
ASSLSPRGSGGGYVQY
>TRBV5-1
ASSLDGRWGYT
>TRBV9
ASSVSAGGETEAF
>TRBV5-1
ASALTEGTDTQY
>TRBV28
ASTGTKSTDTQY
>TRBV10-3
AISGPKGTGGMETQY
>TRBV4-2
ASSRSSSGEGDEQF
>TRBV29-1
SVEEVAGETQY
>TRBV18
ASSPVGSSQNTEAF
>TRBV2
ASLKAGAANEKLF
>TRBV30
AWSPGGGIGNTIY
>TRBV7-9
ASRLHGQGIYEQY
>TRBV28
ASSPGTSGRDTQY
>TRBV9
ASSPRASGRDLGEQF
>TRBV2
ASSVQGPTDTQY
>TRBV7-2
ASSLPRDSYGYT
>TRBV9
ASSVSGQPYQPQH
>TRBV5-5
ATASTTMVETQY
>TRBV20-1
SAREVEKLF
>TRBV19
ASNQGRSHIYGYT
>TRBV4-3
ASSQDPGTGANVLT
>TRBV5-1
ASSFIPVNTEAF
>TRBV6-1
ASSEVGGYSYEQY
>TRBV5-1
ASTSLLKTGEETQY
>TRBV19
ASRRGPGRETQY